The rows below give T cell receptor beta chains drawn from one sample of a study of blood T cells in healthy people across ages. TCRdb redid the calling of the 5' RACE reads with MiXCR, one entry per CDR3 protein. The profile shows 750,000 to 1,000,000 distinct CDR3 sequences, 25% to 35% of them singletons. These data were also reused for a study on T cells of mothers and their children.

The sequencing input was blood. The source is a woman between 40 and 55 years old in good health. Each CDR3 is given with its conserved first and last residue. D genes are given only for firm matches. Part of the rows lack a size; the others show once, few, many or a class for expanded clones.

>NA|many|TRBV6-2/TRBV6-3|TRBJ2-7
TGTGCCAGCACCAAGGCGGACGCCTCCTACGAGCAGTACTTC
CASTKADASYEQYF
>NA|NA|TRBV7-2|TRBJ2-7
TGTGCCAGCAGTCGCACCGGGACACTCTCCTACGAGCAGTACTTC
CASSRTGTLSYEQYF
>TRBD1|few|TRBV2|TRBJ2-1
TGTGCCAGCAGTGAGAGACAGGGGAGGTACAATGAGCAGTTCTTC
CASSERQGRYNEQFF
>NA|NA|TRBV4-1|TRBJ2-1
TGCGCCAGCAGCCAAGATTCGACTAGCTCCTACAATGAGCAGTTCTTC
CASSQDSTSSYNEQFF
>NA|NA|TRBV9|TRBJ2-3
TGTGCCAGCAATTTGGGGAGGGGGCAAGATACGCAGTATTTT
CASNLGRGQDTQYF
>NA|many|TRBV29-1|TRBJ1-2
TGCAGCGTTCTATTCGAAGGTTCTTTCTATGGCTACACCTTC
CSVLFEGSFYGYTF
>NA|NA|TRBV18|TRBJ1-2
TGTGCCAGCTCACCAAGGCAGGAGGGCGGCTACACCTTC
CASSPRQEGGYTF
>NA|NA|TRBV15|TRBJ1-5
TGTGCCACCAGCAGAGCCGCGGGGCAGCCCCAGCATTTT
CATSRAAGQPQHF
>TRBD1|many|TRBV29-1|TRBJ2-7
TGCAGCGTCGAAGAGGGGGCGACCACCTACGAGCAGTACTTC
CSVEEGATTYEQYF
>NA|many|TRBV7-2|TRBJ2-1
TGTGCCAGCAGCTTAGGTGGTAGCGGCTACAATGAGCAGTTCTTC
CASSLGGSGYNEQFF
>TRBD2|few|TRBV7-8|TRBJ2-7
TGTGCCAGCAGCCTCCGAGGTAGCGGGGCCTCCTACGAGCAGTACTTC
CASSLRGSGASYEQYF
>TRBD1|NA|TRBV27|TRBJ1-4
TGTGCCAGCAGTTTAGGGACAGGGGACTTTGAAGAAAAACTGTTTTTT
CASSLGTGDFEEKLFF
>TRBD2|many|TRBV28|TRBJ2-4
TGTGCCAGCAGTTTATTGGCAGGGAGGGGCATTCAGTACTTC
CASSLLAGRGIQYF
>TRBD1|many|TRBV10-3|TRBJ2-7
TGTGCCATCAGTGAAAGGGACAGAAACGAGCAGTACTTC
CAISERDRNEQYF
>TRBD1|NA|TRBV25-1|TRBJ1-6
TGTGCCAGCAGGCCCGCCGGCGGACAGGGTCTGGGCCTCCACTTT
CASRPAGGQGLGLHF
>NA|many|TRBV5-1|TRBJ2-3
TGTGCCAGCAGTTTGGGCGGAGTGAGCACAGATACGCAGTATTTT
CASSLGGVSTDTQYF
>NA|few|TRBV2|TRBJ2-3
TGTGCCAGCGACGCGCGGGGTCACGCTAGCACAGATACGCAGTATTTT
CASDARGHASTDTQYF
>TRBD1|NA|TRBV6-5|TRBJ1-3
TGTGCCAGCAGTTACTCCGACAGGGCCGTCTCTGGAAACACCATATATTTT
CASSYSDRAVSGNTIYF
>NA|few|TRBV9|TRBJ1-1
TGTGCCAGCAGCCCCCCGAGGCAGAACACTGAAGCTTTCTTT
CASSPPRQNTEAFF
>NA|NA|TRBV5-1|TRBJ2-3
TGCGCCAGCAGCCTCCCCGGGGTAGATACGCAGTATTTT
CASSLPGVDTQYF
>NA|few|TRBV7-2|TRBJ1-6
TGTGCCAGCAGCTTCCCGGGGGATTCACCCCTCCACTTT
CASSFPGDSPLHF
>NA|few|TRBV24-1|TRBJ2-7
TGTGCCACCAGTGGCGGGGCAGTAAGTCTCTACGAGCAGTACTTC
CATSGGAVSLYEQYF
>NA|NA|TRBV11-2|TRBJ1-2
TGTGCCAGCAGCTTAGAGCTTGGGGGCTCAACTAACTATGGCTACACCTTC
CASSLELGGSTNYGYTF
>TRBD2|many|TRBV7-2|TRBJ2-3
TGTGCCAGCAGGTACCTAGCGGGGCACACAGATACGCAGTATTTT
CASRYLAGHTDTQYF
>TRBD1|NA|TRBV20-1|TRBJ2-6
TGCAGTGCTAGGGACTGGACAGGGGAGTCCTCTGGGGCCAACGTCCTGACTTTC
CSARDWTGESSGANVLTF
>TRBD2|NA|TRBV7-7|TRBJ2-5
TGTGCTAGCAGCACAGGGACTAGCGGGGGCCAAACGAGGGAGCAGTACTTC
CASSTGTSGGQTREQYF
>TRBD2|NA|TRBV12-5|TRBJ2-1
TGTGCTAGTGGTTCGCCGGAGGGCGGGGGGCCATACAATGAGCAGTTCTTC
CASGSPEGGGPYNEQFF
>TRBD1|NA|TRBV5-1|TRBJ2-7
TGCGCCAGCAGCTTGGACTTACAGGGGGCACCCTACGAGCAGTACTTC
CASSLDLQGAPYEQYF
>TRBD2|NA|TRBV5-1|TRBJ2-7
TGCGCCAGCAGCTTGGGGAGCGGGGATGACGAGCAGTACTTC
CASSLGSGDDEQYF
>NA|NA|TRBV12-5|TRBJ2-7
TGTGCTAGTGGTTGGACGGAGGGCAATGAGCAGTACTTC
CASGWTEGNEQYF
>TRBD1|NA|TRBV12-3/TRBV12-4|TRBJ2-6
TGTGCCAGCAGTTCGACAGGGGCTGGGGCCAACGTCCGGACTTTC
CASSSTGAGANVRTF
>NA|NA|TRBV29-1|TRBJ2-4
TGCAGCGTCGGGGACGCCCAGCAGTACTTC
CSVGDAQQYF
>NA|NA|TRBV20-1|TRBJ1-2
TGCAGTGCTCCAACAGGGCGGATGGATGGCTACACCTTC
CSAPTGRMDGYTF
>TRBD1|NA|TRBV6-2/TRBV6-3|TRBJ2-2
TGTGCCAGCAGCCTTGACTTAACAGGGGCGACCGGGGAGCTGTTTTTT
CASSLDLTGATGELFF
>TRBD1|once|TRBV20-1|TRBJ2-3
TGCAGTGCTAGCAGGGGGTTACAGGGCATAGATACGCAGTATTTT
CSASRGLQGIDTQYF
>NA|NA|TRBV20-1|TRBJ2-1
TGCAGTGCTAGATCCCTTGACGTTTTTCGGTACAATGAGCAGTTCTTC
CSARSLDVFRYNEQFF
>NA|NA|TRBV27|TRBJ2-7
TGTGCCAGCAGTTCCCTCCCCGGGTTCAGCTACGAGCAGTACTTC
CASSSLPGFSYEQYF
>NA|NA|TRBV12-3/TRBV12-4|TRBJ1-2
TGTGCCAGCACCACCGGTAACTATGGCTACACCTTC
CASTTGNYGYTF
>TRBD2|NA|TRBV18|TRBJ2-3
TGTGCCAGCTCACCACCAACTGGACTAGCGGGGGACGCAGATACGCAGTATTTT
CASSPPTGLAGDADTQYF
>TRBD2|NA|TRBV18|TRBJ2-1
TGTGCCAGCTCCCAGGCCGGGACTAGAACCTACAATGAGCAGTTCTTC
CASSQAGTRTYNEQFF
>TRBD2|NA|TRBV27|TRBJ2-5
TGTGCCAGCAGTTTCGGCGGGGGGCCCCAAGAGACCCAGTACTTC
CASSFGGGPQETQYF